This TCR beta chain was profiled in a study of CDR3 diversity in severe acne (dated by TCRdb to about 2019). This clonotype was counted many times. Its antigen remains undetermined. No base quality information exists; no much larger clone differs at one position. The method was PCR. Sequencer: Illumina HiSeq 2000. TCRdb itself trimmed the public reads at Q25 with fastp, ran MiXCR and retained productive beta chains. Identical CDR3 proteins give one entry, which carries the most common genes and DNA. The sample records approximately 77,000 distinct CDR3 sequences, around 54% of which are singletons. The ten top clones hold under 14% of the sample. The CDR3 holds 13 amino acids from the cysteine to the phenylalanine. Just the 39-base CDR3 DNA is kept, in frame starting at base 1. V loses 3 bases, J loses 6 bases, and the germline ends lie 8 bases apart. In the germline V gene, CDR1 corresponds to SGHVS and CDR2 to FNYEAQ.

The receptor was derived from a male donor with severe acne vulgaris. The receptor chain draws on TRBV7-6 and TRBJ2-2, with the D gene not confidently named. Sequencing was carried out using blood. This receptor carries the CDR3 CASSLSRPGELFF. The DNA is TGTGCCAGCAGCTTGTCTAGACCCGGGGAGCTGTTTTTT.